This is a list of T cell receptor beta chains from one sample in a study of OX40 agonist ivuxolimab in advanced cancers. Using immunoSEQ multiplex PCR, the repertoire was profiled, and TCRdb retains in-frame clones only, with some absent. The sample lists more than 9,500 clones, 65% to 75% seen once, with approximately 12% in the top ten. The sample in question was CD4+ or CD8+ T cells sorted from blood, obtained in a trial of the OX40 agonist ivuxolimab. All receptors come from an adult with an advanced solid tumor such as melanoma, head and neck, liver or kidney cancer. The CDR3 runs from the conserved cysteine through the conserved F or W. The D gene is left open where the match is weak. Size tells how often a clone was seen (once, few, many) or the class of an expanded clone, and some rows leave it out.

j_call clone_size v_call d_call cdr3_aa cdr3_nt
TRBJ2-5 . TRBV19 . CASSPGGETQYF TGTGCCAGTAGTCCAGGAGGAGAGACCCAGTACTTC
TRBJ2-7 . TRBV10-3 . CAISGGTGSYEQYF TGTGCCATCAGTGGTGGGACGGGTTCCTACGAGCAGTACTTC
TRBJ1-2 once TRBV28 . CASIEEGWYYGYTF TGTGCCAGCATCGAGGAGGGATGGTACTATGGCTACACCTTC
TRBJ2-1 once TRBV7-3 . CASSLIADSYNEQFF TGTGCCAGCAGCTTAATTGCGGACTCCTACAATGAGCAGTTCTTC
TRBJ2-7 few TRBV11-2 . CASSLLLRTYEQYF TGTGCCAGCAGTCTACTACTTCGTACCTACGAGCAGTACTTC
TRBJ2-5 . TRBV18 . CASSPTQLQETQYF TGTGCCAGCTCACCCACTCAATTGCAAGAGACCCAGTACTTC
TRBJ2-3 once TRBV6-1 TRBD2 CASSELAGGPDTQYF TGTGCCAGCAGTGAACTAGCGGGGGGGCCAGATACGCAGTATTTT
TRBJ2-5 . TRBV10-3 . CAISGSGLNQETQYF TGTGCCATCAGTGGGTCGGGACTCAACCAAGAGACCCAGTACTTC
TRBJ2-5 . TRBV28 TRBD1 CASRLRDSRRETQYF TGTGCCAGCAGGCTCCGGGACAGTCGGCGGGAGACCCAGTACTTC
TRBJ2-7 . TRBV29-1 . CSVRYRDGNEQYF TGCAGCGTTCGATACCGGGACGGGAACGAGCAGTACTTC
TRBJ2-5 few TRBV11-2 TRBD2 CASSLLAGGGETQYF TGTGCCAGCAGCTTACTAGCGGGGGGTGGAGAGACCCAGTACTTC
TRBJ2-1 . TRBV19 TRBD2 CASSHQLAGHNEQFF TGTGCCAGTAGCCATCAACTAGCGGGGCACAATGAGCAGTTCTTC
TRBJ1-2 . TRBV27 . CASSSASREDYGYTF TGTGCCAGCAGTTCCGCAAGCCGGGAGGACTATGGCTACACCTTC
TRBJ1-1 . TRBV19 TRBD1 CASWGRGTQTSTEAFF TGTGCCAGTTGGGGCAGGGGGACCCAGACCTCCACTGAAGCTTTCTTT